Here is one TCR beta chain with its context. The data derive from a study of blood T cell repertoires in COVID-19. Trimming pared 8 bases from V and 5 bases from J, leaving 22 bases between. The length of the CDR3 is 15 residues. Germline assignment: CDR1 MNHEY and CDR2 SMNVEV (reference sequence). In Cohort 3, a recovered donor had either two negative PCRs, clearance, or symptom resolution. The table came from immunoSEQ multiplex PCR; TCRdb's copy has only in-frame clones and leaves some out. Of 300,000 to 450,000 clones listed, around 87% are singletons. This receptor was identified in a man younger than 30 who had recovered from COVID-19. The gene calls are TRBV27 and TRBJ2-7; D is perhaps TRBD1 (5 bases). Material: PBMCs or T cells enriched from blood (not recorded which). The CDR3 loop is CASARRVGIQDEQYF. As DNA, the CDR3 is TGTGCCAGCGCCCGCAGGGTAGGGATCCAGGACGAGCAGTACTTC.